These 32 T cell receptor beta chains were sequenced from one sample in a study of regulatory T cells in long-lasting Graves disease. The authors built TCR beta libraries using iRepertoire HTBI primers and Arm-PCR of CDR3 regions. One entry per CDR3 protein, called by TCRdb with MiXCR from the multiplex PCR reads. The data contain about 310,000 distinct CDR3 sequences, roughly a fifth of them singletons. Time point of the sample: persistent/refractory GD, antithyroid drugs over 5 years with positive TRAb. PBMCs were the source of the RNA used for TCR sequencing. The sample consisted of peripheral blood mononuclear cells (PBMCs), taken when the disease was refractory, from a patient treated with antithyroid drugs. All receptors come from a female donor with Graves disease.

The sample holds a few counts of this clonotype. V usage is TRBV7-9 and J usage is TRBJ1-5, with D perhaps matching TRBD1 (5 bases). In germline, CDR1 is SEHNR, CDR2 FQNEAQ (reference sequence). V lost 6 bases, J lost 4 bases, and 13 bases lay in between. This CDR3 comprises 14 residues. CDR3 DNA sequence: TGTGCCAGCAGTGTGGGGGGTGGGAATCAGCCCCAGCATTTT. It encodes CASSVGGGNQPQHF. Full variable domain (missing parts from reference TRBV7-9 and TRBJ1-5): DTGVSQNPRHKITKRGQNVTFRCDPISEHNRLYWYRQTLGQGPEFLTYFQNEAQLEKSRLLSDRFSAERPKGSFSTLEIQRTEQGDSAMYLCASSVGGGNQPQHFGDGTRLSIL.

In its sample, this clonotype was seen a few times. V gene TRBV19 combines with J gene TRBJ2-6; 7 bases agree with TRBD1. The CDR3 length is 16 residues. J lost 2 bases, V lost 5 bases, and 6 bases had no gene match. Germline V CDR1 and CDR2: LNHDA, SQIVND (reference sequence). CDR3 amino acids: CASSPQGNPGANVLTF. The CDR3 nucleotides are TGTGCCAGTAGTCCACAGGGGAACCCTGGGGCCAACGTCCTGACTTTC. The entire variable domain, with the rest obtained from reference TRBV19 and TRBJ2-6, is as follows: DGGITQSPKYLFRKEGQNVTLSCEQNLNHDAMYWYRQDPGQGLRLIYYSQIVNDFQKGDIAEGYSVSREKKESFPLTVTSAQKNPTAFYLCASSPQGNPGANVLTFGAGSRLTVL.

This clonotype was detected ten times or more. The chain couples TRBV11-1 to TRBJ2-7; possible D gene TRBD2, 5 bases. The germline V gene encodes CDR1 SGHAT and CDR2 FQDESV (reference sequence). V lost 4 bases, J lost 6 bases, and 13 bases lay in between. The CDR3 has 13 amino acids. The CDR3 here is CASSYTTSGEQYF. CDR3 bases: TGTGCCAGCAGCTACACCACTAGTGGCGAGCAGTACTTC.

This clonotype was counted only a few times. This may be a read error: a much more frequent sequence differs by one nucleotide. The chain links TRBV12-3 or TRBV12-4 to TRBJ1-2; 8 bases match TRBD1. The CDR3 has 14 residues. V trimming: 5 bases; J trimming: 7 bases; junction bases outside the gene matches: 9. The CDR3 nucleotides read TGTGCCAGCAGTCGAGAGGGACAGGTCTGTGGCTACACCTTC. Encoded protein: CASSREGQVCGYTF.

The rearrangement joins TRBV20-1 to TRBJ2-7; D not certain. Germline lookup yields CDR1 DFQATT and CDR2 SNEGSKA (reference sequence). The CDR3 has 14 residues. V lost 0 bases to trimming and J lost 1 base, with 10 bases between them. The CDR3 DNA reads TGCAGTGCTAGAGAGGGTGCGCCTTCCTACGAGCAGTACTTC. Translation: CSAREGAPSYEQYF.

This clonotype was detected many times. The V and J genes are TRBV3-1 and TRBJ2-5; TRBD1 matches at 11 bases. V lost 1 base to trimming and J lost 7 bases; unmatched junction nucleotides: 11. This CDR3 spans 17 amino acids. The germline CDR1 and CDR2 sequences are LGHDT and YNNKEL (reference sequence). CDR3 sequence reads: CASSQADRGRARGTQYF. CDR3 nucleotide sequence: TGTGCCAGCAGCCAAGCGGACAGGGGGCGAGCCCGGGGGACCCAGTACTTC.

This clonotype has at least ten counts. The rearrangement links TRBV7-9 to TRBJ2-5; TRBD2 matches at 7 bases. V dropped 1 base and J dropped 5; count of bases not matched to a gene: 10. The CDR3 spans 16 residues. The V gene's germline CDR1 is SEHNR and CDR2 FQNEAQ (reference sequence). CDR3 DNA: TGTGCCAGCAGCTTAGATAATACGGGAGGTCGCGAGACCCAGTACTTC. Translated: CASSLDNTGGRETQYF.

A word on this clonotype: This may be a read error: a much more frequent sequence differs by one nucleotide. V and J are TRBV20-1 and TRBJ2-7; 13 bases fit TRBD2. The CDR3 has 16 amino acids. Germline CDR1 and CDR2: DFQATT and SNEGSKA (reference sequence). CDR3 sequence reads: CSARDGLAGAGYELYF. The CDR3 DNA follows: TGCAGTGCTAGGGACGGACTAGCGGGAGCTGGATACGAGCTGTACTTC.

The CDR3 sequence: CASSVGGSYNSPLHF. For the CDR3, the DNA is TGTGCCAGCAGCGTAGGTGGCTCCTATAATTCACCCCTCCACTTT. The chain has TRBV9 and TRBJ1-6, with no clear D. Germline V gives CDR1 SGDLS, CDR2 YYNGEE. The CDR3 contains 15 residues. V gave up 0 bases and J gave up 0 bases, with 4 bases separating them. Complete variable domain (other parts from reference TRBV9 and TRBJ1-6): DSGVTQTPKHLITATGQRVTLRCSPRSGDLSVYWYQQSLDQGLQFLIQYYNGEERAKGNILERFSAQQFPDLHSELNLSSLELGDSALYFCASSVGGSYNSPLHFGNGTRLTVT.

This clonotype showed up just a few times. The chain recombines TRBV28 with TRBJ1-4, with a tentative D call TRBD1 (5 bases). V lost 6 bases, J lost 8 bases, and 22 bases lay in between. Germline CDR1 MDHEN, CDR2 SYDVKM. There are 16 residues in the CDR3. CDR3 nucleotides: TGTGCCAGCAGCATATCCGGTGGGACTAACGGGGAAAAACTGTTTTTT. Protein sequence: CASSISGGTNGEKLFF.

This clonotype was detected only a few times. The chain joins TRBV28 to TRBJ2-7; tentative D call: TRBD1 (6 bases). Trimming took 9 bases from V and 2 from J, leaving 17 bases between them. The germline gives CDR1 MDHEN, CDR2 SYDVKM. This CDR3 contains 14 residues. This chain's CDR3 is CARNPGHPPYEQYF. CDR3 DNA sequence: TGTGCCAGGAACCCGGGACACCCTCCCTACGAGCAGTACTTC.

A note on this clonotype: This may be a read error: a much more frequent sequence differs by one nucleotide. The DNA for the CDR3 is TGTGCCAGCAGCCTCGCCGGGACTAGCGGGAGTAGCTACCAAGGGACCCAGTACTTC. Protein: CASSLAGTSGSSYQGTQYF. This chain connects TRBV7-2 to TRBJ2-5, with 14 bases lining up with TRBD2. The germline V gene encodes CDR1 SGHTA and CDR2 FQGNSA. The CDR3 has 19 amino acids.

The CDR3 reads CATRRRDGGELFF. CDR3 in DNA: TGTGCCACCAGGAGGCGGGACGGCGGGGAGCTGTTTTTT. V usage is TRBV15 and J usage is TRBJ2-2, with D possibly matching TRBD2 (6 bases). The CDR3 extends over 13 amino acids. V lost 6 bases to trimming and J lost 7 bases, with 12 bases between them. The germline V gene has CDR1 LNHNV and CDR2 YYDKDF (reference sequence).

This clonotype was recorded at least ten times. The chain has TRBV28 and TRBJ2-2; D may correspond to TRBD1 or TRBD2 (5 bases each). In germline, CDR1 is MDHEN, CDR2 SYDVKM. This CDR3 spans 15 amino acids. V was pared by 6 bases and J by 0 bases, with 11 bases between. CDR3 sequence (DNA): TGTGCCAGCAGCGGGACGCTCGCGAACACCGGGGAGCTGTTTTTT. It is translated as CASSGTLANTGELFF.

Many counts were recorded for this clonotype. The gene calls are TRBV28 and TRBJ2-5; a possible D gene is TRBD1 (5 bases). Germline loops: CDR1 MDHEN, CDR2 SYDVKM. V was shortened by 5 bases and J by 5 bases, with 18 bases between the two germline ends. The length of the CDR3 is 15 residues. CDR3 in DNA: TGTGCCAGCAGTGTTTCGCAGGGTGGTGGGGAGACCCAGTACTTC. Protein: CASSVSQGGGETQYF.

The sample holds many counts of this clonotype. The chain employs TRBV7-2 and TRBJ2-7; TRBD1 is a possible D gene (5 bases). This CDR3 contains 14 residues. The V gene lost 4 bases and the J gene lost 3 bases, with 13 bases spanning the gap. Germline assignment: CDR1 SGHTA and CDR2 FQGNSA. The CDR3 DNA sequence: TGTGCCAGCAGCTATCGGACGGACAACTACGAGCAGTACTTC. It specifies CASSYRTDNYEQYF.

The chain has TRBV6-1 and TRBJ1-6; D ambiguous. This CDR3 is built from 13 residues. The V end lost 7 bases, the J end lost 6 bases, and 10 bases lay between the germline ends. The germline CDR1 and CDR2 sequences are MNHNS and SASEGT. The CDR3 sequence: CASKGFGNSPLHF. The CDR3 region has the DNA TGTGCCAGCAAGGGATTCGGTAATTCACCCCTCCACTTT.

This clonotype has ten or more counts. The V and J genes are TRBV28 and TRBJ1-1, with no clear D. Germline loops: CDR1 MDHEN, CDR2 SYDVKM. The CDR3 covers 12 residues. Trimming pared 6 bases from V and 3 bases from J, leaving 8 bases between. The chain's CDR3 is CASSRMDTEAFF. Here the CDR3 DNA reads TGTGCCAGCAGCCGTATGGACACTGAAGCTTTCTTT.

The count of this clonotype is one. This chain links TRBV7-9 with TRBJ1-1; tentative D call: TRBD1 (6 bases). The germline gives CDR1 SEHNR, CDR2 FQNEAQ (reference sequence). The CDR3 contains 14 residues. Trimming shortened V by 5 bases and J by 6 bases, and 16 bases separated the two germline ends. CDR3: CASSRGGGVPEAFF. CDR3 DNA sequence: TGTGCCAGCAGCCGCGGGGGGGGCGTACCTGAAGCTTTCTTT. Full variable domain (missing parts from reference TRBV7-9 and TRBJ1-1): DTGVSQNPRHKITKRGQNVTFRCDPISEHNRLYWYRQTLGQGPEFLTYFQNEAQLEKSRLLSDRFSAERPKGSFSTLEIQRTEQGDSAMYLCASSRGGGVPEAFFGQGTRLTVV.

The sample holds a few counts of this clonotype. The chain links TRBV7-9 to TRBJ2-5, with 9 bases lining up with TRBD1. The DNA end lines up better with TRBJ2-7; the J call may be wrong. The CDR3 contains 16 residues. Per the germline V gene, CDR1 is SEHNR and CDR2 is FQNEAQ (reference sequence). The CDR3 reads CASSWFRGQGTYEQYF. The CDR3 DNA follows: TGTGCCAGCAGCTGGTTTCGGGGACAGGGAACCTACGAGCAGTACTTC.

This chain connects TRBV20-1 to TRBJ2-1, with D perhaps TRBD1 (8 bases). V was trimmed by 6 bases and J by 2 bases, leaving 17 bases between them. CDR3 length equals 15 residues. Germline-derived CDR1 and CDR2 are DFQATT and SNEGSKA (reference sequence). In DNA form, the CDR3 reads TGCAGTGCGGGAGGGCAGGGGGCAACCTACAATGAGCAGTTCTTC. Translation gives CSAGGQGATYNEQFF.

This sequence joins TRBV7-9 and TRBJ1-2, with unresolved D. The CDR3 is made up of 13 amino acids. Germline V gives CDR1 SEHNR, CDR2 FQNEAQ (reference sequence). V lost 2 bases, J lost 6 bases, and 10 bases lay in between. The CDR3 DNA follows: TGTGCCAGCAGCTTAACAGCCCAGGATGGCTACACCTTC. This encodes CASSLTAQDGYTF.

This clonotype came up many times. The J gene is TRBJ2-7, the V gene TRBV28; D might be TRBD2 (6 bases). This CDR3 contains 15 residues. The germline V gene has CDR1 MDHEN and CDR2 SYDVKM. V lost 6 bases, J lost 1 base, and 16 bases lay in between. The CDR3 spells CASSLGGDGSYEQYF. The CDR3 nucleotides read TGTGCCAGCAGCTTAGGAGGGGACGGATCCTACGAGCAGTACTTC.

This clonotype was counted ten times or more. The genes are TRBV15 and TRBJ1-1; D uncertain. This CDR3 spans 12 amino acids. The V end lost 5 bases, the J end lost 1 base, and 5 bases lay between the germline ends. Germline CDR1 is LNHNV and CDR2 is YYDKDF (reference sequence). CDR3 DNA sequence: TGTGCCACCAGCCCGGAGAACACTGAAGCTTTCTTT. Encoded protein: CATSPENTEAFF.

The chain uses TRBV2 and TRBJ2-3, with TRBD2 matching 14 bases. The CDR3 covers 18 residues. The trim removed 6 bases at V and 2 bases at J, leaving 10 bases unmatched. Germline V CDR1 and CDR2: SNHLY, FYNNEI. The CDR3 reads CASRRLAGGGLNTDTQYF. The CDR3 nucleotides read TGTGCCAGCAGGAGACTAGCGGGAGGGGGACTTAACACAGATACGCAGTATTTT.

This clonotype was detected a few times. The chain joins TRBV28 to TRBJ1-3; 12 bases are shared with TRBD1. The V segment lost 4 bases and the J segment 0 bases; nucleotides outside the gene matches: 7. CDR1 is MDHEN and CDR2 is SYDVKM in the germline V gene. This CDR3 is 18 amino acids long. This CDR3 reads CASSSPGTGGDSGNTIYF. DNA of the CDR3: TGTGCCAGCAGTTCCCCCGGGACAGGGGGCGACTCTGGAAACACCATATATTTT.

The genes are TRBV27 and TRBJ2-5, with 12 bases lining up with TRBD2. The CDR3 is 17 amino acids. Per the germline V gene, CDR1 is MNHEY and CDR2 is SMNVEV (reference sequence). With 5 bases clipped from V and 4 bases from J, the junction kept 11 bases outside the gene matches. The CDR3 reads CASSPGTSGPLGETQYF. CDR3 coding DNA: TGTGCCAGCAGTCCCGGGACTAGCGGGCCCCTGGGAGAGACCCAGTACTTC.

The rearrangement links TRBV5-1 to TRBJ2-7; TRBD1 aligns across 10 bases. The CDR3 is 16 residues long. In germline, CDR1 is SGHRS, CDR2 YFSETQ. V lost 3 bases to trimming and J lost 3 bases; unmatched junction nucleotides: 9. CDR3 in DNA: TGCGCCAGCAGCTGGGACTGGACAGGGGGAGGCTACGAGCAGTACTTC. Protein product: CASSWDWTGGGYEQYF.

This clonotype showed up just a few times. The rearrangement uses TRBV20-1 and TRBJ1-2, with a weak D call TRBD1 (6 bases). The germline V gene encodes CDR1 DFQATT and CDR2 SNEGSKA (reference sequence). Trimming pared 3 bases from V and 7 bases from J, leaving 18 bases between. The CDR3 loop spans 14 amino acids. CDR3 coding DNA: TGCAGTGCTAGCGGGGGCGGGGGACCGGGTGGCTACACCTTC. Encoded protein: CSASGGGGPGGYTF.

CDR3 in DNA: TGCGCCAGCAGCCAAGATAGAGACAATGAGCAGTTCTTC. Protein sequence: CASSQDRDNEQFF. The V and J genes are TRBV4-3 and TRBJ2-1; D remains ambiguous. V lost 0 bases and J lost 5, with 5 bases in between. This CDR3 spans 13 amino acids. CDR1 is LGHNA and CDR2 is YSLEER in the germline V gene.

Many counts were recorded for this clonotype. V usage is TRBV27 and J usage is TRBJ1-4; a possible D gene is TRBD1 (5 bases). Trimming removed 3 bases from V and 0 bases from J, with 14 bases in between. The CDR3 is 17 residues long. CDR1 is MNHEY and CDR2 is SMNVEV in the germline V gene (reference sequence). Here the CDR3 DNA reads TGTGCCAGCAGTTTCATAGGGGCCTATGCAACTAATGAAAAACTGTTTTTT. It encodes CASSFIGAYATNEKLFF. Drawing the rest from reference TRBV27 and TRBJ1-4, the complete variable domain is EAQVTQNPRYLITVTGKKLTVTCSQNMNHEYMSWYRQDPGLGLRQIYYSMNVEVTDKGDVPEGYKVSRKEKRNFPLILESPSPNQTSLYFCASSFIGAYATNEKLFFGSGTQLSVL.

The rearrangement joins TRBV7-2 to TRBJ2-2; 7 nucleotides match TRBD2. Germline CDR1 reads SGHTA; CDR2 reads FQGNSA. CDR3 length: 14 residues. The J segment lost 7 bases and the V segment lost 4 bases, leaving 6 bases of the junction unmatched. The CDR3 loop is CASSWEGNYGELFF. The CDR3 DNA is TGTGCCAGCAGCTGGGAGGGGAACTACGGGGAGCTGTTTTTT.